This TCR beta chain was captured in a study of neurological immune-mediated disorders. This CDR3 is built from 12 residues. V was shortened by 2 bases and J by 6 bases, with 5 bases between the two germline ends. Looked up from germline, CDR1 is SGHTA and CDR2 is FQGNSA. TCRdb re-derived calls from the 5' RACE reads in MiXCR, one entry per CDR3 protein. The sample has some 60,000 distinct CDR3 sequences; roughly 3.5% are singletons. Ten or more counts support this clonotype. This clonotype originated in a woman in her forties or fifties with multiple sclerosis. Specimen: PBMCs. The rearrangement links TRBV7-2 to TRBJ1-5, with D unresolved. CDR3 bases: TGTGCCAGCAGCTTAATGGGTCAGCCCCAGCATTTT. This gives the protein CASSLMGQPQHF.